The source of this T cell receptor (beta chain) is a study of T cell responses to AZD1222 COVID-19 vaccine. Study conclusions and caveats: Clonal diversity may have been underestimated, and the donors were mostly white British, with more females than males. Spike-wide coverage was observed for vaccine-associated CD4 TCRs, with dominant responses at 160-218 and 743-854. The reported proportion of spike-specific TCRs targeting unmutated variant regions was nearly half. Repertoire sampling happened only post peak T cell response.

Notes on this clone: Its specificity is unknown.

Measured with immunoSEQ multiplex PCR; TCRdb has only the in-frame clones, and not every one. The sample carries around 130,000 clones, about 86% recorded once. The CDR3 consists of 11 residues. CDR1 and CDR2 (germline): SQVTM, ANQGSEA. Trimming stripped 6 bases from V and 8 bases from J, with 14 bases between. Sample: peripheral blood, taken 28 days after the second AZD1222 dose. The sequence was obtained from an adult who received the AZD1222 COVID-19 vaccine. This chain uses TRBV29-1 with TRBJ2-7; possibly TRBD1 or TRBD2 for D (6 bases each). This CDR3 reads CSVEGEAQQYF. CDR3 bases: TGCAGCGTGGAGGGGGAAGCCCAGCAGTACTTC.